A single sample gave rise to the 17 T cell receptor delta chains below, sequenced in a study of gamma-delta T cells after stem cell transplantation. TCRdb reprocessed the RT-PCR reads using CATT. The sample has approximately 7,000 delta-chain clones; 20% to 30% are singletons. The sequenced sample was gamma-delta T cells. Every receptor here comes from a human donor. It is not recorded whose cells these are; they may come from a transplant donor.

This chain links TRDV2 with TRDJ1, with TRDD3 matching 10 bases. The germline V gene has CDR1 GEAIGNYY and CDR2 EKD. The J segment lost 4 bases and the V segment lost 1 base, leaving 11 bases of the junction unmatched. This CDR3 comprises 17 residues. The CDR3 bases are TGTGCCTGTGACACTCTACAGACTGGGGGATTCATCGATAAACTCATCTTT. Protein: CACDTLQTGGFIDKLIF.

The rearrangement uses TRDV2 and TRDJ1; D may be TRDD2 (6 bases). This CDR3 contains 19 residues. Germline CDR1 GEAIGNYY, CDR2 EKD. V shed 0 bases and J shed 0 bases, with 22 bases lying between them. In nucleotides, the CDR3 is TGTGCCTGTGACACCCTTCCTTTCCTAGGGGCCCGGTACACCGATAAACTCATCTTT. As protein: CACDTLPFLGARYTDKLIF.

Details on this clone: A clone one base away is much larger, so this may be a read error. The chain has TRDV1 and TRDJ1, with 7 bases that match TRDD3. The V gene end was trimmed by 1 base and the J gene end by 0 bases; junction bases not matched to a gene: 5. This CDR3 has 16 amino acids. Germline V gene lookup returns CDR1 TSWWSYY and CDR2 QGS. CDR3 residues: CALGEPLGVYTDKLIF. The CDR3 nucleotides are TGTGCTCTTGGGGAACCCCTGGGGGTCTACACCGATAAACTCATCTTT.

This clone was picked up a small number of times. It differs at one base from a far larger clone, so likely a read error. The CDR3 loop is CACDTVGIRTAQLFF. The DNA of the CDR3 is TGTGCCTGTGACACCGTCGGGATACGCACAGCACAACTCTTCTTT. The V and J genes are TRDV2 and TRDJ2, with TRDD3 matching over 8 bases. Germline trimming cut 0 bases from V and 5 bases from J; bases unmatched to any gene: 4. Germline V CDR1 and CDR2: GEAIGNYY, EKD. This CDR3 has 15 residues.

By sample share, this clone is medium-sized. The V call is TRDV2, the J call TRDJ1; TRDD3 might be the D (5 bases). Trimming cost V 4 bases and J 5 bases, with 19 bases left between them. Per germline, CDR1 GEAIGNYY and CDR2 EKD. The CDR3 has 15 amino acids. Here the CDR3 DNA reads TGTGCCTGTGATCCCGTACCGGAGGGGACGGATAAACTCATCTTT. Protein: CACDPVPEGTDKLIF.

The chain combines TRDV2 with TRDJ3; TRDD3 agrees at 7 bases. V dropped 4 bases and J dropped 2; count of bases not matched to a gene: 13. The CDR3 is made up of 19 amino acids. CDR1 GEAIGNYY and CDR2 EKD come from the germline V gene. CDR3 bases: TGTGCCTGTGAACGACTGGGGACTCTTAGTCCCTGGGACACCCGACAGATGTTTTTC. The encoded protein is CACERLGTLSPWDTRQMFF.

To note about this clone: This sample includes further DNA sequences coding for the same CDR3. The chain uses TRDV2 and TRDJ1; 12 nucleotides align to TRDD3. Germline V gives CDR1 GEAIGNYY, CDR2 EKD. The CDR3 runs 18 residues. The trim removed 0 bases at V and 0 bases at J, leaving 7 bases unmatched. The CDR3, as DNA: TGTGCCTGTGACACCCTACTGGGGGATACCCGGTACACCGATAAACTCATCTTT. The encoded protein is CACDTLLGDTRYTDKLIF.

This sequence joins TRDV2 and TRDJ1; tentative D call: TRDD3 (5 bases). Germline V gene data show CDR1 as GEAIGNYY and CDR2 as EKD. This CDR3 comprises 19 residues. V was clipped by 3 bases and J by 0 bases, with 25 bases between them. The CDR3 nucleotides read TGTGCCTGTGACCTACTCTTGACTGAGGGGGGGCAGAACACCGATAAACTCATCTTT. Its protein product is CACDLLLTEGGQNTDKLIF.

Comment on this clone: Only one base separates this from a far larger clonotype, so it likely reflects a read error. The rearrangement uses TRDV1 and TRDJ3; possible D gene TRDD3, 7 bases. This CDR3 has 23 residues. V was trimmed by 0 bases and J by 7 bases, leaving 31 bases between them. From germline, CDR1 is TSWWSYY and CDR2 QGS. The CDR3 DNA reads as TGTGCTCTTGGGGAACTAGGGGCCCCCTTCCAGGCTGGGGGTTACTGTGACACCCGACAGATGTTTTTC. This gives the protein CALGELGAPFQAGGYCDTRQMFF.

Sample share makes this clone medium-sized. This chain's CDR3 is CACDTAGGFSWDTRQMFF. Here the CDR3 DNA reads TGTGCCTGTGACACGGCTGGGGGGTTCTCCTGGGACACCCGACAGATGTTTTTC. J is TRDJ3 and V is TRDV2, with 7 bases matching TRDD3. There are 18 residues in the CDR3. Germline-derived CDR1 and CDR2 are GEAIGNYY and EKD. Unmatched junction bases numbered 5, after V lost 1 base and J lost 0 bases.

As concerns this clone: A much larger clone lies one base from this, so it may be a read error. The chain combines TRDV1 with TRDJ1; a weak D match, TRDD3 (5 bases). CDR3 length equals 16 residues. Trimming removed 4 bases from V and 5 bases from J, with 20 bases in between. Germline values: CDR1 TSWWSYY, CDR2 QGS. In nucleotides, the CDR3 is TGTGCTCTTGGGGTCTGGACTCCGTCAAGGGGAGATAAACTCATCTTT. Amino acid sequence: CALGVWTPSRGDKLIF.

By proportion, this clone is medium-sized. The gene calls are TRDV2 and TRDJ1, with 10 bases fitting TRDD3. V lost 0 bases and J lost 7; bases outside the gene matches: 22. From germline, CDR1 is GEAIGNYY and CDR2 EKD. The CDR3 is 20 amino acids. CDR3 residues: CACDTVRTGGWARLRGKLIF. Written as DNA, the CDR3 is TGTGCCTGTGACACCGTCCGTACTGGGGGATGGGCCCGGTTACGGGGTAAACTCATCTTT.

By sample share, this clone is medium-sized (0.01 to 0.1%). This chain connects TRDV2 to TRDJ3, with 10 bases aligning to TRDD3. Germline CDR1 and CDR2: GEAIGNYY and EKD. The length of the CDR3 is 20 residues. V gave up 3 bases and J gave up 0 bases; unmatched junction bases: 10. The CDR3 coding sequence is TGTGCCTGTGACCAATTACTGGGGGATCCGAGCTCCTGGGACACCCGACAGATGTTTTTC. As protein: CACDQLLGDPSSWDTRQMFF.

This clone has more than one count but fewer than ten. This sequence joins TRDV2 and TRDJ3, with 8 bases matching TRDD3. The CDR3 consists of 19 residues. J was trimmed by 0 bases and V by 1 base; bases with no gene match: 7. The germline V gene encodes CDR1 GEAIGNYY and CDR2 EKD. CDR3 in amino acids: CACDTTGGRSSWDTRQMFF. CDR3 DNA: TGTGCCTGTGACACTACTGGGGGTCGAAGCTCCTGGGACACCCGACAGATGTTTTTC.

This clone is labeled as medium-sized (0.01 to 0.1%). The gene calls are TRDV2 and TRDJ1; 7 bases agree with TRDD3. From germline, CDR1 is GEAIGNYY and CDR2 EKD. CDR3 length equals 18 residues. Trimming took 0 bases from V and 2 from J; bases not matched to a gene: 14. CDR3 in amino acids: CACDTILAVLGLTDKLIF. Written as DNA, the CDR3 is TGTGCCTGTGACACCATCCTCGCTGTACTGGGGTTAACCGATAAACTCATCTTT.

Only a few counts were recorded for this clone. The chain recombines TRDV2 with TRDJ3; TRDD3 matches at 9 bases. The V and J ends lost 0 bases and 0 bases, in that order; junction bases with no gene match: 11. The germline V gene encodes CDR1 GEAIGNYY and CDR2 EKD. The CDR3 has 21 residues. In DNA, the CDR3 is TGTGCCTGTGACACCCTAGGGGGGGATACTGGGAACTCCTGGGACACCCGACAGATGTTTTTC. As protein: CACDTLGGDTGNSWDTRQMFF.

In regard to this clone: Relative to the germline gene, one junction end is altered; a read error may explain this. V usage is TRDV2 and J usage is TRDJ1, with 8 bases lining up with TRDD3. CDR3 length equals 16 residues. In germline, CDR1 is GEAIGNYY, CDR2 EKD. The CDR3 loop reads CACDMLGDRHPDKPIF. As DNA, the CDR3 is TGTGCCTGTGACATGTTGGGGGATCGCCATCCCGATAAACCCATCTTT.